This T cell receptor beta chain stems from a study of CD8+ T cells in alopecia areata. About the research overall: Each day, treated patients took oral tofacitinib twice, at 5 to 10 mg per dose. Study-level points and caveats: Relative to mice, TCR sharing across patients was less clear, a difference possibly HLA-related. Normal scalp showed lower clonality than lesional scalp, especially alopecia totalis/universalis.

This clone occurred a few times. Its specificity is not known. Extraction of RNA preceded its reverse transcription into cDNA, which served as the sequencing template. Repertoires were generated with immunoSEQ multiplex PCR, while TCRdb's copy carries only in-frame clones and drops some. The sample lists about 200,000 clones; around two fifths were seen once. Treatment noted: oral pan-JAK inhibitor, 5-10 mg twice daily. V dropped 7 bases and J dropped 1 base, with 13 bases sitting between them. The CDR3 spans 14 residues. The germline V gene has CDR1 SEHNR and CDR2 FQNEAQ (reference sequence). The receptor comes from a human donor with alopecia areata. Sample: CD4+ T cells sorted from blood, taken around week 30, from a patient treated with tofacitinib. This rearrangement joins TRBV7-9 to TRBJ1-1; D not resolved. CDR3 region: CASISTGRNTEAFF. In DNA form, the CDR3 reads TGTGCCAGCATCTCAACGGGTAGGAACACTGAAGCTTTCTTT.